This passage covers 3 T cell receptor beta chains from one sample sequenced in a study of vaccination and CD4 T cells after COVID-19. Treatment: roughly 10-day PBMC culture with coronavirus spike peptide pools or control peptides (ViraFEST assay). Their target antigens are unknown. Cultured CD4+ T-cell DNA underwent Oncomine TCR Beta short-read sequencing. TCRdb redid the calling of the PCR reads with MiXCR, one entry per CDR3 protein. The table has 9,000 to 13,000 distinct CDR3 sequences, about 50% seen once. The sample comprised CD4+ T cells from blood, cultured in vitro. All receptors come from a human donor who had recovered from COVID-19.

This clonotype was seen once. The chain joins TRBV7-9 to TRBJ2-5, with TRBD2 as a possible D gene (7 bases). The CDR3 extends over 18 amino acids. V was pared by 1 base and J by 1 base, with 19 bases between. The V gene's germline CDR1 is SEHNR and CDR2 FQNEAQ (reference sequence). The chain's CDR3 is CASSLGVGRGTTQETQYF. CDR3 nucleotide sequence: TGTGCCAGCAGCTTAGGAGTGGGGAGGGGGACTACCCAAGAGACCCAGTACTTC.

This clonotype has more than one count but fewer than ten. V usage is TRBV2 and J usage is TRBJ1-3, with a possible D match to TRBD1 (5 bases). This CDR3 comprises 16 residues. CDR1 is SNHLY, CDR2 FYNNEI, per germline. V lost 6 bases and J lost 4, with 19 bases in between. CDR3 coding DNA: TGTGCCAGCAGCGGCCCTGGACGTCGGGGGGGAAACACCATATATTTT. It specifies CASSGPGRRGGNTIYF.

The rearrangement links TRBV11-3 to TRBJ1-2; 7 bases fit TRBD1. CDR3 length: 17 amino acids. V was pared by 0 bases and J by 0 bases, with 7 bases of the junction left unmatched. Germline lookup yields CDR1 SGHNT and CDR2 YENEEA. CDR3 in amino acids: CASSLDGTASSNYGYTF. In nucleotides, the CDR3 is TGTGCCAGCAGCTTAGACGGGACAGCATCTTCTAACTATGGCTACACCTTC.